In its sample, the clone carrying this TCR beta chain was seen once. The PBMCs used were ones drawn from approximately 10 ml of fresh peripheral blood. The data were taken from a study of Graves' ophthalmopathy and Graves' hyperthyroidism. The TCR beta CDR3 regions underwent amplification from RNA transcripts. RT-PCR with HTBI primers came first, then second-round multiplex PCR. A single record per CDR3 protein comes from TCRdb applying MiXCR to the multiplex PCR reads. The sample contains approximately 700,000 distinct CDR3 sequences, about 41% of which appear only once. This sequence was found in an adult man with Graves' ophthalmopathy. The specimen sequenced was peripheral blood.

CDR3 residues: CASSVDRARGYTF. CDR3 nucleotide sequence: TGCGCCAGCAGTGTGGACAGGGCTAGGGGCTACACCTTC. The chain employs TRBV10-2 and TRBJ1-2; 8 positions agree with TRBD1. Germline CDR1 WSHSY, CDR2 SAAADI. The V and J ends lost 4 bases and 8 bases, in that order; junction bases with no gene match: 6. The CDR3 sequence is 13 residues long.